The next 24 T cell receptor beta chains were all read from a single sample in a study of T cell responses to AZD1222 COVID-19 vaccine. The protocol was immunoSEQ multiplex PCR, while the TCRdb copy is restricted to in-frame clones and leaves out a portion. This sample has 160,000 or so clones, with about 90% found just once. Sequenced material: peripheral blood, taken 28 days after the second AZD1222 dose. All receptors derive from an adult who received the AZD1222 COVID-19 vaccine.

The V gene is TRBV5-4, the J gene TRBJ1-1, with D tentatively TRBD1 (6 bases). V was trimmed by 2 bases and J by 11 bases, leaving 19 bases between them. The germline gives CDR1 SGHNT, CDR2 YYREEE (reference sequence). The CDR3 consists of 14 residues. The CDR3 DNA follows: TGTGCCAGCAGCTTCTTTGACAGGCCCGTGATGGCTTTCTTT. Amino acids: CASSFFDRPVMAFF.

This rearrangement joins TRBV7-9 to TRBJ1-1; D is undetermined. Germline V gene lookup returns CDR1 SEHNR and CDR2 FQNEAQ (reference sequence). V was trimmed by 1 base and J by 6 bases, leaving 6 bases between them. This CDR3 region has 12 residues. This CDR3 reads CASSLDGPEAFF. CDR3 in DNA: TGTGCCAGCAGCTTAGATGGACCTGAAGCTTTCTTT.

This clone was seen more than once but under ten times. The V call is TRBV19, the J call TRBJ1-1; D remains unclear. The V end lost 8 bases, the J end lost 5 bases, and 6 bases lay between the germline ends. There are 10 residues in the CDR3. Germline assignment: CDR1 LNHDA and CDR2 SQIVND (reference sequence). This chain's CDR3 is CASLGTEAFF. DNA of the CDR3: TGTGCCAGTCTAGGTACTGAAGCTTTCTTT.

The DNA of the CDR3 is TGTGCCAGCTCACTTTCCGGGGAGCCCTACGAGCAGTACTTC. It encodes CASSLSGEPYEQYF. This chain joins TRBV18 and TRBJ2-7; perhaps TRBD2 as D (5 bases). The CDR3 has 14 residues. The germline V gene has CDR1 KGHSH and CDR2 LQKENI. Trimming removed 4 bases from V and 2 bases from J, with 12 bases in between. The entire variable domain, with the rest obtained from reference TRBV18 and TRBJ2-7, is as follows: NAGVMQNPRHLVRRRGQEARLRCSPMKGHSHVYWYRQLPEEGLKFMVYLQKENIIDESGMPKERFSAEFPKEGPSILRIQQVVRGDSAAYFCASSLSGEPYEQYFGPGTRLTVT.

In DNA form, the CDR3 reads TGTGCCAGCTCTACCAACAGGGGCGCTAGTAACTATGGCTACACCTTC. It codes for CASSTNRGASNYGYTF. J is TRBJ1-2 and V is TRBV7-2; 7 bases align to TRBD1. Germline V gives CDR1 SGHTA, CDR2 FQGNSA. Trimming at V came to 8 bases and at J to 1 base, leaving 13 bases not matched to a gene. This CDR3 contains 16 residues.

The rearrangement links TRBV5-6 to TRBJ1-2; tentatively, D is TRBD1 (5 bases). The germline V gene has CDR1 SGHDT and CDR2 YYEEEE. The CDR3 covers 15 residues. V gave up 0 bases and J gave up 3 bases, with 12 bases separating them. CDR3 loop: CASSLDLGHHYGYTF. Written as DNA, the CDR3 is TGTGCCAGCAGCTTGGATCTCGGACACCACTATGGCTACACCTTC. Combining the CDR3 with reference TRBV5-6 and TRBJ1-2 gives the whole variable domain DAGVTQSPTHLIKTRGQQVTLRCSPKSGHDTVSWYQQALGQGPQFIFQYYEEEERQRGNFPDRFSGHQFPNYSSELNVNALLLGDSALYLCASSLDLGHHYGYTFGSGTRLTVV.

This rearrangement joins TRBV27 to TRBJ1-2; possibly TRBD1 for D (5 bases). The CDR3 consists of 13 residues. V lost 6 bases, J lost 2 bases, and 10 bases lay in between. Germline V gene lookup returns CDR1 MNHEY and CDR2 SMNVEV (reference sequence). The CDR3 nucleotides read TGTGCCAGCAGAGCGGGACTAAACTATGGCTACACCTTC. As protein: CASRAGLNYGYTF.

The chain carries TRBV13 and TRBJ2-1; D is ambiguous. This CDR3 region has 15 residues. Looked up from germline, CDR1 is PRHDT and CDR2 is FYEKMQ (reference sequence). V lost 2 bases and J 0 bases, leaving 8 bases between the germline ends. The CDR3 is CASSLRPSSYNEQFF. DNA of the CDR3: TGTGCCAGCAGCTTAAGACCGAGCTCCTACAATGAGCAGTTCTTC.

J is TRBJ1-1 and V is TRBV2, with 7 bases fitting TRBD1. Germline CDR1 SNHLY, CDR2 FYNNEI. CDR3 length: 17 amino acids. The V gene end was trimmed by 6 bases and the J gene end by 0 bases; junction bases not matched to a gene: 13. CDR3 amino acids: CASRRTGLGQLNTEAFF. CDR3 sequence (DNA): TGTGCCAGCAGGCGAACTGGCCTGGGACAGTTGAACACTGAAGCTTTCTTT.

This sequence joins TRBV6-7 and TRBJ1-5; 10 bases map to TRBD1. TRBV6-7 is noted as an ORF with a role that remains uncertain. The CDR3 extends over 18 amino acids. J was trimmed by 1 base and V by 5 bases; bases with no gene match: 11. The CDR3 region has the DNA TGTGCCAGCAGTAGGGGACAGGGGACTTTAGGAAGCAATCAGCCCCAGCATTTT. It is translated as CASSRGQGTLGSNQPQHF.

V gene TRBV5-1 combines with J gene TRBJ2-5, with a possible D match to TRBD1 (5 bases). The CDR3 is 13 residues long. V gave up 1 base and J gave up 4 bases, with 8 bases separating them. CDR1 is SGHRS, CDR2 YFSETQ, per germline. The DNA for the CDR3 is TGCGCCAGCAGCTTGAGAAGGGGAGAGACCCAGTACTTC. Residues: CASSLRRGETQYF.

The CDR3 here is CASSGQGAANEKLFF. Here the CDR3 DNA reads TGCGCCAGCAGCGGACAGGGGGCGGCTAATGAAAAACTGTTTTTT. V and J are TRBV5-1 and TRBJ1-4; 11 nucleotides line up with TRBD1. V shed 4 bases, J shed 3 bases, and the junction held 2 bases outside the gene matches. The CDR3 sequence is 15 residues long. The germline V gene encodes CDR1 SGHRS and CDR2 YFSETQ.

This chain links TRBV27 with TRBJ1-1, with 8 bases fitting TRBD1. CDR3 size: 15 residues. V gave up 1 base and J gave up 5 bases; unmatched junction bases: 6. Germline CDR1 reads MNHEY; CDR2 reads SMNVEV (reference sequence). CDR3 protein: CASSLYAGGRTEAFF. The CDR3 DNA reads TGTGCCAGCAGTTTATACGCAGGGGGCAGGACTGAAGCTTTCTTT.

The CDR3: CASSQAGANVLTF. CDR3 nucleotide sequence: TGTGCCAGCAGCCAAGCTGGGGCCAACGTCCTGACTTTC. The V and J genes are TRBV14 and TRBJ2-6; D is ambiguous. Germline V gene lookup returns CDR1 SGHDN and CDR2 FVKESK. V was clipped by 1 base and J by 2 bases, with 0 bases between them. The CDR3 runs to 13 residues.

This clone was counted between two and nine times. The chain joins TRBV7-2 to TRBJ2-7; D is possibly TRBD2 (6 bases). Germline V gives CDR1 SGHTA, CDR2 FQGNSA. The CDR3 has 13 amino acids. V shed 2 bases and J shed 6 bases, with 11 bases lying between them. CDR3 protein: CASSLRRGVEQYF. The DNA of the CDR3 is TGTGCCAGCAGCTTAAGGAGGGGTGTCGAGCAGTACTTC.

The chain joins TRBV11-2 to TRBJ1-2; D perhaps matches TRBD1 (5 bases). The CDR3 loop spans 15 amino acids. V dropped 6 bases and J dropped 4 bases, with 18 bases sitting between them. Germline CDR1 reads SGHAT; CDR2 reads FQNNGV. This chain's CDR3 is CASSSMGDWGYGYTF. The CDR3, as DNA: TGTGCCAGCAGTTCAATGGGGGACTGGGGCTATGGCTACACCTTC.

The chain joins TRBV19 to TRBJ1-3; TRBD1 matches 7 bases. The CDR3 totals 17 residues. The V segment lost 1 base and the J segment 0 bases; nucleotides outside the gene matches: 6. Germline V gene data show CDR1 as LNHDA and CDR2 as SQIVND (reference sequence). The CDR3 region has the DNA TGTGCCAGTAGTATAGCCCGGGACAGTTCCTCTGGAAACACCATATATTTT. Protein: CASSIARDSSSGNTIYF.

This clone has a handful of counts. This specimen includes other DNA sequences encoding the same CDR3. This rearrangement joins TRBV12-3 or TRBV12-4 to TRBJ1-2; D is unresolved. The CDR3 spans 13 residues. Trimming took 2 bases from V and 0 from J, leaving 4 bases between them. The CDR3 DNA follows: TGTGCCAGCAGTTTACCAGCTAACTATGGCTACACCTTC. This codes for CASSLPANYGYTF.

The chain employs TRBV28 and TRBJ1-5; tentative D call: TRBD1 (5 bases). Germline loops: CDR1 MDHEN, CDR2 SYDVKM. Trimming took 3 bases from V and 4 from J, leaving 10 bases between them. The CDR3 runs 14 residues. The CDR3 is CASSLTVLNQPQHF. CDR3 sequence (DNA): TGTGCCAGCAGTTTGACAGTATTAAATCAGCCCCAGCATTTT.

The J gene is TRBJ1-5, the V gene TRBV19; D is undetermined. V lost 4 bases, J lost 2 bases, and 9 bases lay in between. This CDR3 is built from 14 residues. CDR1 is LNHDA, CDR2 SQIVND, per germline (reference sequence). This CDR3 reads CASSKGEGNQPQHF. DNA for the CDR3: TGTGCCAGTAGTAAAGGAGAGGGCAATCAGCCCCAGCATTTT.

The rearrangement joins TRBV6-5 to TRBJ1-6; D is unresolved. Trimming cost V 2 bases and J 9 bases, with 8 bases left between them. The CDR3 contains 13 residues. The germline V gene has CDR1 MNHEY and CDR2 SVGAGI. The CDR3 sequence is CASSYRVGSPLHF. DNA of the CDR3: TGTGCCAGCAGTTACCGCGTGGGTTCACCCCTCCACTTT.

This chain connects TRBV3-1 (or the pseudogene TRBV3-2) to TRBJ1-1, with D unclear. The CDR3 is 15 amino acids. V lost 4 bases to trimming and J lost 1 base, with 13 bases between them. Germline lookup yields CDR1 LGHDT and CDR2 YNNKEL (reference sequence). The CDR3 DNA reads TGTGCCAGCAGCCCCTCATACGCGTGGAACACTGAAGCTTTCTTT. Translation: CASSPSYAWNTEAFF.

V and J are TRBV5-1 and TRBJ1-3, with unresolved D. Germline CDR1 SGHRS, CDR2 YFSETQ. The CDR3 loop spans 15 amino acids. The germline V and J ends were trimmed by 1 base and 4 bases, with 12 bases remaining between them. The CDR3 here is CASSLSWERGNTIYF. For the CDR3, the DNA is TGCGCCAGCAGCTTGTCGTGGGAGCGGGGAAACACCATATATTTT.

CDR3 amino acids: CASSFYPNTGELFF. CDR3 coding DNA: TGTGCCAGCAGCTTTTACCCGAACACCGGGGAGCTGTTTTTT. This chain uses TRBV11-3 with TRBJ2-2, with D unresolved. V was trimmed by 3 bases and J by 0 bases, leaving 5 bases between them. The length of the CDR3 is 14 residues. Germline V gene sequence: CDR1 SGHNT, CDR2 YENEEA. Drawing the rest from reference TRBV11-3 and TRBJ2-2, the complete variable domain is EAGVVQSPRYKIIEKKQPVAFWCNPISGHNTLYWYLQNLGQGPELLIRYENEEAVDDSQLPKDRFSAERLKGVDSTLKIQPAELGDSAVYLCASSFYPNTGELFFGEGSRLTVL.